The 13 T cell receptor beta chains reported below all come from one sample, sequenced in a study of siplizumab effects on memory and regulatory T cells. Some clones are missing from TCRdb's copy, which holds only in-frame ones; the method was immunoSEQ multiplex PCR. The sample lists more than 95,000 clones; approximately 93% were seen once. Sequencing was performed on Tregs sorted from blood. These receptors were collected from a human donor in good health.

CDR3 protein: CASSIKGGLEGETQYF. In nucleotides, the CDR3 is TGTGCCAGCAGCATAAAAGGAGGACTAGAGGGAGAGACCCAGTACTTC. The V and J genes are TRBV11-3 and TRBJ2-5; 7 bases line up with TRBD2. The CDR3 consists of 16 residues. The junction had 13 bases not matched to a gene; V was cut back by 5 bases and J by 4 bases. From germline, CDR1 is SGHNT and CDR2 YENEEA. The full variable domain, its missing parts supplied by reference TRBV11-3 and TRBJ2-5, is EAGVVQSPRYKIIEKKQPVAFWCNPISGHNTLYWYLQNLGQGPELLIRYENEEAVDDSQLPKDRFSAERLKGVDSTLKIQPAELGDSAVYLCASSIKGGLEGETQYFGPGTRLLVL.

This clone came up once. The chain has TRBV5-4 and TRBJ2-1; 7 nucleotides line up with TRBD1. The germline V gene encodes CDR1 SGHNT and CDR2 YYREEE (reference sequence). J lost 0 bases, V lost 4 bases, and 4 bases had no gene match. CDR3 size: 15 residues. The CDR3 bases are TGTGCCAGCAGCCCGGGACAGAACTCCTACAATGAGCAGTTCTTC. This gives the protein CASSPGQNSYNEQFF.

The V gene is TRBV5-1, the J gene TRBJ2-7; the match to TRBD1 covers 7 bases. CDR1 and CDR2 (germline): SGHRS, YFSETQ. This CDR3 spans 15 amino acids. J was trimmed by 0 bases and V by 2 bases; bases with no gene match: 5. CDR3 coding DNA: TGCGCCAGCAGCTTTTTCAGGGGGAGCTCCTACGAGCAGTACTTC. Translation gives CASSFFRGSSYEQYF. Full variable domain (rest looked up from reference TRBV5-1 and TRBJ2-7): KAGVTQTPRYLIKTRGQQVTLSCSPISGHRSVSWYQQTPGQGLQFLFEYFSETQRNKGNFPGRFSGRQFSNSRSEMNVSTLELGDSALYLCASSFFRGSSYEQYFGPGTRLTVT.

CDR3 in DNA: TGTGCCAGCAGACCTAAGAGGGGGTTCACCGGGGAGCTGTTTTTT. Residues: CASRPKRGFTGELFF. The J gene is TRBJ2-2, the V gene TRBV6-6; perhaps TRBD1 as D (6 bases). Trimming took off 6 bases at V and 4 bases at J, with 15 bases between the two ends. The CDR3 is made up of 15 amino acids. Germline V gene data show CDR1 as MNHNY and CDR2 as SVGAGI (reference sequence).

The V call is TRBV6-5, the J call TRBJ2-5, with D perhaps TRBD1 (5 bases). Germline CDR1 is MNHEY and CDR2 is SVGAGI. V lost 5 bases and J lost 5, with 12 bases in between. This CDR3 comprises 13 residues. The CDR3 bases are TGTGCCAGCAGTCAGGGTTCAGTGGAGACCCAGTACTTC. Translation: CASSQGSVETQYF.

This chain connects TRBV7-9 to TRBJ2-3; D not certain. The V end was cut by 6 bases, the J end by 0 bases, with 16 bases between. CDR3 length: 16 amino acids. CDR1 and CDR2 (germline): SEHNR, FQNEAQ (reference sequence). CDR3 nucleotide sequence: TGTGCCAGCAGGGCTTTTGAGGTCCAGAGCACAGATACGCAGTATTTT. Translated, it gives CASRAFEVQSTDTQYF.

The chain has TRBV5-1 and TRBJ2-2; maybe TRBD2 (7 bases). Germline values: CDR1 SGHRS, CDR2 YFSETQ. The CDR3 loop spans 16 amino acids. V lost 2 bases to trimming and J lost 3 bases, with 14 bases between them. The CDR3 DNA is TGCGCCAGCAGCTTTCCGGGGGGCCTAGACACCGGGGAGCTGTTTTTT. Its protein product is CASSFPGGLDTGELFF.

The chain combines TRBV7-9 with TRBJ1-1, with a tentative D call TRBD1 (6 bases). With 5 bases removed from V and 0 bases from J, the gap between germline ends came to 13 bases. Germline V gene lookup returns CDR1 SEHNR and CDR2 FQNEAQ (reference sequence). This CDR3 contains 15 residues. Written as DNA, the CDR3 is TGTGCCAGCAGCCCCTCCGGGGGCGTGAACACTGAAGCTTTCTTT. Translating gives CASSPSGGVNTEAFF.

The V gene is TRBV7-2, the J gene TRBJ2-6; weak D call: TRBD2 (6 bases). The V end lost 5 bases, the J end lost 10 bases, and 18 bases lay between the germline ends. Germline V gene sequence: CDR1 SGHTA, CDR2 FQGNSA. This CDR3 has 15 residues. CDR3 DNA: TGTGCCAGCAGCCGGCCCCGGGGCCTAGCGAACGTCCTGACTTTC. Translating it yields CASSRPRGLANVLTF.

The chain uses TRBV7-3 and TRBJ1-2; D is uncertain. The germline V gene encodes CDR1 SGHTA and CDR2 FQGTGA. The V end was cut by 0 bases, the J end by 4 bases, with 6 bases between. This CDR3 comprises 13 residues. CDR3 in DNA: TGTGCCAGCAGCTTAACGGATGGCTATGGCTACACCTTC. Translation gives CASSLTDGYGYTF.

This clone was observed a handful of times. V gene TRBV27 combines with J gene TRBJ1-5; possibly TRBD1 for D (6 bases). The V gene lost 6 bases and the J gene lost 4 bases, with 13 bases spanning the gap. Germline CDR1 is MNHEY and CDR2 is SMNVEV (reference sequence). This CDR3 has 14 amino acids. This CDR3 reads CASRTGSPNQPQHF. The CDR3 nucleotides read TGTGCCAGCAGGACAGGCTCTCCGAATCAGCCCCAGCATTTT.

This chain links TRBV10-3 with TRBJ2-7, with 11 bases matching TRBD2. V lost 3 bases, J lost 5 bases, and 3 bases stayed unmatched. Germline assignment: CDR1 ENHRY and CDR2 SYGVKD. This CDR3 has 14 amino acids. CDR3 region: CAISELAGVDEQYF. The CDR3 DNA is TGTGCCATCAGTGAACTAGCGGGAGTCGACGAGCAGTACTTC.

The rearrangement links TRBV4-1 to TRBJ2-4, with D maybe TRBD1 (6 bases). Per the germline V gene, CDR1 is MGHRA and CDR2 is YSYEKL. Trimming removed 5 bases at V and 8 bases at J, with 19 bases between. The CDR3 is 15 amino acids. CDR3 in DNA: TGCGCCAGCAGCTACCGAGGGGGAGAGCCCTACATTCAGTACTTC. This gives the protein CASSYRGGEPYIQYF.